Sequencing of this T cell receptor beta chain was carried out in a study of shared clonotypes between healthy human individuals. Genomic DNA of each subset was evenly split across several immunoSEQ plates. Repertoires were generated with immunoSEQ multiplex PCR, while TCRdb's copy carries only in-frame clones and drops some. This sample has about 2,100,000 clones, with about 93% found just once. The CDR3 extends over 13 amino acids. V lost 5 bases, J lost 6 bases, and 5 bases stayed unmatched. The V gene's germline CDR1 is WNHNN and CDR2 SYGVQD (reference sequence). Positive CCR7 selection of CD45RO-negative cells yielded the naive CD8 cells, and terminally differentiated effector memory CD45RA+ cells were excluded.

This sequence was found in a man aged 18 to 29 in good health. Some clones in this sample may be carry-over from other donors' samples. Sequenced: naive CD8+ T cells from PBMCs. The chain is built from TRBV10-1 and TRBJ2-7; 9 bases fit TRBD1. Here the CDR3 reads CASSNRTGVEQYF. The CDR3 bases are TGCGCCAGCAGTAATAGGACAGGGGTCGAGCAGTACTTC.